What follows is one TCR beta chain and its context. Its antigen is as yet unknown. All TRB cDNA libraries came from 5' RACE performed with UMI labels. TCRdb re-called the 5' RACE reads, yielding one record per CDR3 amino acid sequence without DNA. Its clone listing holds more than 5,500 distinct CDR3 sequences. Germline assignment: CDR1 ENHRY and CDR2 SYGVKD. The CDR3 spans 15 residues. CD45RO-CCR7+CD27+CD95- marked naive CD8+ T cells. The source of the sample is a study of CXCR3-negative and CXCR3-positive naive CD8 T cells. General observations from the study: CXCR3-positive naive cells had TRB CDR3s that were more hydrophobic than CXCR3-negative naive cells had. PBMCs showed partially decreased CXCR3 expression after cryopreservation, and most assays used fresh PBMCs. Naive CXCR3-positive and CXCR3-negative cells shared similar TRBV-TRBJ usage, unlike memory cells. Comparison of naive subsets found surface CD5 to be comparable, and TCR strength was inferred on the basis of TRB CDR3 properties.

V usage is TRBV10-3 and J usage is TRBJ2-3. Specimen: naive CXCR3+ CD8+ T cells from blood. Regarding subset: CD45RO-CCR7+CD27+CD95- naive CD8+ T cells expressing CXCR3 (TNR3+). This TCR was sampled from a human donor in good health. Some clones in this sample may be carry-over from other donors' samples. The chain's CDR3 is CAISESGGHTDTQFF.